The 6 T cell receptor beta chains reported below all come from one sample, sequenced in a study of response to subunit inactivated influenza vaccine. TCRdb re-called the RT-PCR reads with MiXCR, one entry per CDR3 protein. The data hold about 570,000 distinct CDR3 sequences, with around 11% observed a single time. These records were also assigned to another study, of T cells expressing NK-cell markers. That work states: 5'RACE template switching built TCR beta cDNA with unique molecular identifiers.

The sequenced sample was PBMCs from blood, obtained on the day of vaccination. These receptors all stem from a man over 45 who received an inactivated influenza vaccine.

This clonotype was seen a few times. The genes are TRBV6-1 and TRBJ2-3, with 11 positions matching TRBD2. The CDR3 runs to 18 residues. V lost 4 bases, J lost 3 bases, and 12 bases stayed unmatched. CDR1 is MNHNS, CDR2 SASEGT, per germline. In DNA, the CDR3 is TGTGCCAGCAGTGCCCTTATCTTGCTAGCGGGAGGAACAGATACGCAGTATTTT. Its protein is CASSALILLAGGTDTQYF.

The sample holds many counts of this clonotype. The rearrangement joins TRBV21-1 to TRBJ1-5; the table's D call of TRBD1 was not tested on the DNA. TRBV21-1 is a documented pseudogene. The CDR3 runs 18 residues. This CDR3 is CATAAWDRGDHSNQPQHF. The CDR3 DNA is TGTGCCACCGCGGCGTGGGACAGGGGGGACCATAGCAATCAGCCCCAGCATTTT.

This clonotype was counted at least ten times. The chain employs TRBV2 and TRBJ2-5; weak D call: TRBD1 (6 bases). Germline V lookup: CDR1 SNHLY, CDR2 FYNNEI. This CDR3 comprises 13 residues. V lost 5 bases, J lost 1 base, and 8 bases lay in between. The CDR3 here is CASSLQGQETQYF. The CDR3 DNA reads TGTGCCAGCAGTTTACAGGGCCAAGAGACCCAGTACTTC.

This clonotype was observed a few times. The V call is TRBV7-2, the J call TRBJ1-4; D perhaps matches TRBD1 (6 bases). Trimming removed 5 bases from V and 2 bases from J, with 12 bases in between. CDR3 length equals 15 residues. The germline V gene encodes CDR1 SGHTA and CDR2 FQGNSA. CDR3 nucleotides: TGTGCCAGCAGCCCCACAGGGACGACTAATGAAAAACTGTTTTTT. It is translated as CASSPTGTTNEKLFF.

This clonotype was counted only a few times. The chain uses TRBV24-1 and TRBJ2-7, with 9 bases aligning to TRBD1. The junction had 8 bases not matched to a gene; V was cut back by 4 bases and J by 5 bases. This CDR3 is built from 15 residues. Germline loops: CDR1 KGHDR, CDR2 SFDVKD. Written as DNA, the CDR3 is TGTGCCACCAGTGACGGGGACAGGGTGGTGAACGAGCAGTACTTC. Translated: CATSDGDRVVNEQYF.

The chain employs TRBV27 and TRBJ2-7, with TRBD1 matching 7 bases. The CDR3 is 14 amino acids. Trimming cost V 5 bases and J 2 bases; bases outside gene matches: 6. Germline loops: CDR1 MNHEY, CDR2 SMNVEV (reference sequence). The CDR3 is CASSDGTEAYEQYF. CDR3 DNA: TGTGCCAGCAGTGACGGGACAGAGGCCTACGAGCAGTACTTC.